The clone carrying this TCR beta chain was counted a few times. Its antigen is undetermined. Blood was sampled at baseline, cycle 4 day 1, and cycle 7 day 1. The record originates from a study of OX40 agonist ivuxolimab in advanced cancers. Study summary: Ivuxolimab, an agonist antibody against OX40 (CD134), was given to patients. A partial response was reached by three patients: one with hepatocellular carcinoma and two with cutaneous melanoma. Study conclusions and caveats: Several nonresponders also turned out to have low normalized T-cell clonal expansion.

Profiling relied on immunoSEQ multiplex PCR, and the TCRdb table lists in-frame clones only, not all of them. There are 75,000 to 100,000 clones in the sample; around 80% occur only once, and 5.8% lies in the top ten. The CDR3 is 14 residues long. In germline, CDR1 is LNHDA, CDR2 SQIVND (reference sequence). The ends were cut back, 3 bases at V and 1 base at J, with 9 bases in the middle. This chain links TRBV19 with TRBJ1-1, with no clear D. The receptor was derived from an adult with an advanced solid tumor such as melanoma, head and neck, liver or kidney cancer. The sample here was CD4+ or CD8+ T cells sorted from blood, taken in a trial of the OX40 agonist ivuxolimab. The CDR3, as DNA: TGTGCCAGTAGTATCGGGAGTACGAACACTGAAGCTTTCTTT. Protein product: CASSIGSTNTEAFF.